This record looks at one T cell receptor (beta chain) sequence and its context. This clone has more than one count but fewer than ten. Its antigen specificity is not known. Per-base quality was not reported, and no clone a single base away is much larger than it. A single peripheral blood draw of around 0.11 L on average was collected from each donor into heparinised tubes. Naive, central memory, regulatory and stem cell-like memory CD4+ T cells were sorted on a BD FACSAria II using a panel including CD45RO, CCR7, CD25, CD127, CD95 and CD27. All sorted populations exceeded 95% purity. PBMCs were isolated immediately by Lymphoprep density gradient centrifugation and stained directly without culture. To minimize batch effects, samples were stained and sorted in pairs, one healthy donor with one patient per experiment. This sample was taken from a study of beta chain features in type 1 diabetes (dated by TCRdb to 2017 to 2018). A note on the overall study: Mean age, gender distribution, total cell number and subset yield did not differ between patients and healthy donors. In the study, recently diagnosed type 1 diabetes patients and matched healthy donors were compared on the TCRB repertoires of their sorted circulating CD4+ T cell subsets. Regulatory and stem cell-like memory subsets were obtained from only 8 patients and about 8 healthy donors, while naive and central memory subsets were obtained from all 28 donors. A total of approximately 99,000,000 sorted cells were examined across all samples, and RNA yield correlated strongly with the number of cells per subset. What the authors observed across the whole study: PCR might favor shorter templates, but patient and control samples were amplified and corrected together, so any skew would affect both groups equally. Naive, central memory and regulatory TCRB repertoires appeared to be more similar among patients than among healthy donors. Because cDNA was sequenced instead of genomic DNA, activated cells with high expression could be over-represented, although the groups did not differ in activation or CD3 levels. A moderate but significant shortening of TCRB CDR3 length was observed in type 1 diabetes patients in all four CD4+ subsets. Only small numbers of individuals were included in the HLA sub-analyses, which left unresolved whether HLA type had any influence on TCRB rearrangement. At VDJ recombination sites, patients with type 1 diabetes made fewer insertions and deleted more nucleotides, a pattern implying thymic rearrangement abnormalities.

Including cysteine and phenylalanine, the CDR3 has 15 amino acids. Of all the DNA, just the CDR3 is kept, 45 bases in frame from base 1. The germline V gene (reference sequence) specifies SEHNR as CDR1 and FQNEAQ as CDR2. Trimmed from V: 1 base; trimmed from J: 3 bases; junction bases lacking a gene match: 1. All of the isolated RNA was reverse transcribed with the High Capacity cDNA Reverse Transcription Kit, so expressed TCRB transcripts were sequenced. Naive, central memory and regulatory T cell samples underwent deep immunoSEQ sequencing, averaging about 3.57 million total reads per sample. Sorted cells were lysed in RLT buffer and RNA was extracted with DNase-treated RNeasy Micro or Mini kits, depending on cell number. To prevent cross-contamination, each cell subset was processed individually, whereas patient and healthy donor samples were processed jointly. TCRB sequences were amplified from cDNA with the immunoSEQ multiplex PCR, producing 87-bp fragments spanning the CDR3 region. Amplicons were sequenced on the Illumina HiSeq platform. As for the original processing: Synthetic template baselines were used to correct PCR bias computationally, reads within Hamming distance 2 were collapsed together, and singletons that could not be merged were discarded. Reads were aligned against IMGT to assign V, D and J genes, CDR3 length and insertions or deletions at six rearrangement sites. Within each subset, clonotype counts were normalized to the number of sorted cells before true diversity and Gini coefficients were calculated with the tcR R package. Repertoire sharing was quantified using the overlap coefficient calculated on TCRB nucleotide sequences. Out-of-frame TCRB sequences from naive cells were analyzed as a proxy for the pre-selection repertoire. TCRdb carries this immuneACCESS record with in-frame sequences only. Its versions omit some clonotypes, under half of them owing to an unresolved V gene in the studies checked, with the rest unexplained. V and J calls and clone size are given by that table; D and trimming were obtained from the DNA. The sample table records roughly 400,000 clones; around 15% of these occur just once. The ten largest clones take up more than 0.015% of the sample.

Sequencing used naive CD4+ T cells from blood. The cell subset or site label corresponds to: true naive CD4+ T cells. The clonotype comes from a young woman in good health. The chain links TRBV7-9 with TRBJ2-1, with 9 central nucleotides matching TRBD2. Read as DNA, the sequence is TGTGCCAGCAGCTTAGGCGGGAGGGTCTACAATGAGCAGTTCTTC. Protein translation: CASSLGGRVYNEQFF.